The clone carrying this TCR beta chain showed up just a few times. The antigen remains unidentified. The CDR3 is made up of 16 amino acids. V was pared by 3 bases and J by 2 bases, with 7 bases of the junction left unmatched. Germline V lookup: CDR1 KGHSH, CDR2 LQKENI. Method: immunoSEQ multiplex PCR; TCRdb's copy keeps in-frame clones and lacks some. Among about 110,000 clones listed, 91% were seen once. These data come from a study of T cell responses to AZD1222 COVID-19 vaccine. Regarding the study as a whole: Spike was spanned by vaccine-associated CD4 TCRs, with dominance at 160-218 and 743-854.

The input for sequencing was peripheral blood, taken on day 0 of AZD1222 vaccination. The V gene is TRBV18, the J gene TRBJ1-5, with 7 nucleotides matching TRBD1. The receptor was derived from an adult in good health. This chain's CDR3 is CASSPSSGGGNQPQHF. Here the CDR3 DNA reads TGTGCCAGCTCACCGTCATCAGGGGGGGGCAATCAGCCCCAGCATTTT.